Listed here are 28 T cell receptor beta chains from one sample, sequenced in a study of CD4 T cells in relation to SARS-CoV-2 and coronaviruses. Their cognate antigens are unknown. Sequencing was performed with immunoSEQ multiplex PCR; in TCRdb, only in-frame clones are kept and a portion is missing. This sample has some 25,000 clones; around three quarters occur once, and the top ten carry roughly a tenth. Before the COVID-19 pandemic, during about 2010-2018, CD4+ T cells were taken from unexposed donors. Isolation of CD4+ T cells took place after approximately 11 days in culture. The source material was CD4+ T cells from PBMCs, cultured in vitro. The receptors here all came from a human donor in good health.

This CDR3 is CASSGRSGGTGELFF. The DNA for the CDR3 is TGTGCCAGCAGTGGGAGGAGCGGGGGGACCGGGGAGCTGTTTTTT. The chain couples TRBV2 to TRBJ2-2, with 9 bases fitting TRBD2. This CDR3 is built from 15 residues. The junction had 5 bases not matched to a gene; V was cut back by 4 bases and J by 5 bases. Germline CDR1 reads SNHLY; CDR2 reads FYNNEI.

CDR3 coding DNA: TGTGCCAGCAGCCCCCCTGGACTAGCGGGAGAGCAGTTCTTC. Protein product: CASSPPGLAGEQFF. V gene TRBV6-2 or TRBV6-3 combines with J gene TRBJ2-1, with 12 bases aligning to TRBD2. This CDR3 is built from 14 residues. Germline assignment: CDR1 MNHEY and CDR2 SVGEGT. V shed 6 bases, J shed 10 bases, and the junction held 7 bases outside the gene matches.

The chain carries TRBV30 and TRBJ2-3, with 8 bases matching TRBD2. The CDR3 loop spans 18 amino acids. Germline V gene data show CDR1 as GTSNPN and CDR2 as SVGIG (reference sequence). Losses at the gene ends were 0 bases for V and 0 bases for J; bases not matched to a gene: 11. This chain's CDR3 is CAWSVLSWASGSTDTQYF. Written as DNA, the CDR3 is TGTGCCTGGAGTGTACTTAGCTGGGCTAGCGGGAGCACAGATACGCAGTATTTT.

The genes are TRBV10-3 and TRBJ1-1; D not certain. The CDR3 is made up of 12 amino acids. The V end lost 5 bases, the J end lost 6 bases, and 10 bases lay between the germline ends. From germline, CDR1 is ENHRY and CDR2 SYGVKD. The CDR3 region has the DNA TGTGCCATCAGTCCTTTGGGCGCTGAAGCTTTCTTT. Translating gives CAISPLGAEAFF.

This clone has only one observation. This sequence joins TRBV5-4 and TRBJ1-5; the D is unclear. The CDR3 is made up of 15 amino acids. Germline CDR1 is SGHNT and CDR2 is YYREEE (reference sequence). Between the trimmed V and J ends, which lost 4 bases and 6 bases, there was a span of 17 bases. The CDR3 DNA follows: TGTGCCAGCAGCCCCCGACCCGGGGAGGGTCAGCCCCAGCATTTT. Protein: CASSPRPGEGQPQHF.

The chain links TRBV7-9 to TRBJ2-7; tentatively, D is TRBD2 (7 bases). V shed 5 bases and J shed 4 bases, with 12 bases lying between them. The CDR3 is 13 amino acids. Germline values: CDR1 SEHNR, CDR2 FQNEAQ (reference sequence). CDR3 in DNA: TGTGCCAGCAGCGGGGGGGCCGTATACGAGCAGTACTTC. Its translation is CASSGGAVYEQYF.

The chain combines TRBV6-5 with TRBJ1-2, with D maybe TRBD1 (5 bases). Germline loops: CDR1 MNHEY, CDR2 SVGAGI. The V and J ends lost 3 bases and 2 bases respectively, with 13 bases between them. The length of the CDR3 is 15 residues. CDR3 protein: CASSYKTGGNYGYTF. The DNA for the CDR3 is TGTGCCAGCAGTTATAAGACCGGGGGAAACTATGGCTACACCTTC.

V usage is TRBV11-3 and J usage is TRBJ2-7, with TRBD1 matching 8 bases. CDR3 length: 15 amino acids. Germline V CDR1 and CDR2: SGHNT, YENEEA. V was clipped by 5 bases and J by 4 bases; unmatched bases: 10. Written as DNA, the CDR3 is TGTGCCAGCAGCCCAGGGCAGGGGGCTGTGTACGAGCAGTACTTC. Translated, it gives CASSPGQGAVYEQYF.

The chain's CDR3 is CASSLGIAAYNEQFF. For the CDR3, the DNA is TGTGCCAGCAGCTTAGGTATAGCGGCTTACAATGAGCAGTTCTTC. This chain joins TRBV11-2 and TRBJ2-1; D possibly corresponds to TRBD2 (6 bases). The CDR3 is 15 amino acids. Trimming left V 1 base short and J 4 bases short, with 11 bases between. From germline, CDR1 is SGHAT and CDR2 FQNNGV.

The V and J genes are TRBV5-4 and TRBJ2-2; 9 bases fit TRBD2. Germline CDR1 SGHNT, CDR2 YYREEE (reference sequence). V was pared by 5 bases and J by 6 bases, with 14 bases of the junction left unmatched. The CDR3 is made up of 17 amino acids. The CDR3 DNA sequence: TGTGCCAGCAGGCCGACGGTAGGGACTAGCAGGCCCGGGGAGCTGTTTTTT. It yields the protein CASRPTVGTSRPGELFF.

The chain links TRBV11-3 to TRBJ2-1; TRBD1 might be the D (5 bases). Per germline, CDR1 SGHNT and CDR2 YENEEA. The CDR3 covers 16 residues. Trimming stripped 1 base from V and 8 bases from J, with 18 bases between. This CDR3 reads CASSLGVGAVGDEQFF. As DNA, the CDR3 is TGTGCCAGCAGCTTAGGGGTAGGGGCGGTTGGAGATGAGCAGTTCTTC.

The CDR3, as DNA: TGTGCCATCAGTGACCCAGTGGCGGGAACTAATGAAAAACTGTTTTTT. This codes for CAISDPVAGTNEKLFF. V is TRBV10-3 and J is TRBJ1-4, with D unclear. The ends were cut back, 3 bases at V and 1 base at J, with 12 bases in the middle. Germline CDR1 ENHRY, CDR2 SYGVKD. The CDR3 spans 16 residues.

The chain couples TRBV9 to TRBJ2-1, with 10 bases identical to TRBD2. The CDR3 sequence is 15 residues long. Looked up from germline, CDR1 is SGDLS and CDR2 is YYNGEE. V was clipped by 2 bases and J by 4 bases; unmatched bases: 3. The CDR3 DNA sequence: TGTGCCAGCAGCGTCGGGACTAGCGAATACAATGAGCAGTTCTTC. This translates into CASSVGTSEYNEQFF.

V usage is TRBV18 and J usage is TRBJ2-7; TRBD1 is a possible D gene (5 bases). CDR1 is KGHSH and CDR2 is LQKENI in the germline V gene. Between the trimmed V and J ends, which lost 0 bases and 7 bases, there was a span of 10 bases. The CDR3 is made up of 13 amino acids. The CDR3 is CASSPPGSGEQYF. The CDR3 DNA reads as TGTGCCAGCTCACCACCGGGGTCAGGGGAGCAGTACTTC.

V and J are TRBV29-1 and TRBJ2-2; 11 bases agree with TRBD1. Germline V gives CDR1 SQVTM, CDR2 ANQGSEA. V lost 6 bases to trimming and J lost 6 bases; unmatched junction nucleotides: 9. The CDR3 totals 15 residues. CDR3 DNA sequence: TGCAGCGTCACCCGGACAGGGGGCGCGTCCGGGGAGCTGTTTTTT. Translation: CSVTRTGGASGELFF.

The V call is TRBV10-3, the J call TRBJ2-3; TRBD2 aligns across 7 bases. The CDR3 extends over 15 amino acids. Germline trimming cut 8 bases from V and 1 base from J; bases unmatched to any gene: 9. Germline V gene lookup returns CDR1 ENHRY and CDR2 SYGVKD. The CDR3, as DNA: TGTGCCATCTCCTCCCTAGCGGAGGGCACAGATACGCAGTATTTT. Amino acid sequence: CAISSLAEGTDTQYF.

The chain joins TRBV27 to TRBJ2-3; no definite D call. This CDR3 comprises 12 residues. Germline CDR1 reads MNHEY; CDR2 reads SMNVEV (reference sequence). Between the trimmed V and J ends, which lost 4 bases and 9 bases, there was a span of 11 bases. CDR3 nucleotide sequence: TGTGCCAGCAGTTCCCAAGGAAAGACGCAGTATTTT. Translation: CASSSQGKTQYF.

The chain links TRBV5-1 to TRBJ1-1; D ambiguous. The CDR3 consists of 12 residues. Trimming pared 0 bases from V and 11 bases from J, leaving 11 bases between. The germline V gene encodes CDR1 SGHRS and CDR2 YFSETQ. Here the CDR3 reads CASSLDANDAFF. The CDR3 DNA is TGCGCCAGCAGCTTGGATGCTAACGACGCTTTCTTT.

The chain uses TRBV12-3 or TRBV12-4 and TRBJ1-5; TRBD1 is a possible D gene (5 bases). Trimming removed 7 bases from V and 0 bases from J, with 7 bases in between. The CDR3 runs to 13 residues. Here the CDR3 DNA reads TGTGCCAGCAAGCAGGGTAGCAATCAGCCCCAGCATTTT. Its translation: CASKQGSNQPQHF.

The chain uses TRBV10-3 and TRBJ1-2; 8 bases fit TRBD1. The CDR3 sequence is 14 residues long. Germline loops: CDR1 ENHRY, CDR2 SYGVKD. Losses at the gene ends were 6 bases for V and 6 bases for J; bases not matched to a gene: 9. This CDR3 is CAISLRGQEDGYTF. DNA for the CDR3: TGTGCCATCAGCCTCAGGGGGCAAGAGGATGGCTACACCTTC.

The CDR3 sequence is CASSFRVGADTGELFF. The CDR3 nucleotides are TGTGCCAGCAGCTTTAGAGTGGGGGCCGACACCGGGGAGCTGTTTTTT. The V gene is TRBV7-8, the J gene TRBJ2-2, with TRBD1 as a possible D gene (6 bases). The CDR3 runs to 16 residues. The germline CDR1 and CDR2 sequences are SGHVS and FQNEAQ. The V end was cut by 3 bases, the J end by 3 bases, with 14 bases between.

The V gene is TRBV5-4, the J gene TRBJ1-2; D may be TRBD1 (5 bases). CDR1 SGHNT and CDR2 YYREEE come from the germline V gene (reference sequence). V lost 0 bases to trimming and J lost 8 bases, with 20 bases between them. The CDR3 contains 16 residues. The CDR3 reads CASSLGVPRGLRGYTF. In DNA form, the CDR3 reads TGTGCCAGCAGCTTGGGGGTCCCTAGGGGCCTGAGAGGCTACACCTTC.

A word on this clone: At one end the junction does not follow the germline gene, possibly because of a read error. The chain links TRBV7-7 to TRBJ2-5; D perhaps matches TRBD1 (5 bases). Germline V gene sequence: CDR1 SSHAT, CDR2 FNYEAQ (reference sequence). This CDR3 is built from 15 residues. The CDR3 bases are TGTGCTAGCAGCCCAGGGTTGGGAAAACAAGAGACCCAGTACTTC. Translated, it gives CASSPGLGKQETQYF. Using reference TRBV7-7 and TRBJ2-5 for the parts outside the CDR3, the full variable domain is GAGVSQSPRYKVTKRGQDVTLRCDPISSHATLYWYQQALGQGPEFLTYFNYEAQPDKSGLPSDRFSAERPEGSISTLTIQRTEQRDSAMYRCASSPGLGKQETQYFGPGTRLLVL.

The chain uses TRBV28 and TRBJ1-2; D is uncertain. V gave up 6 bases and J gave up 4 bases, with 9 bases separating them. Looked up from germline, CDR1 is MDHEN and CDR2 is SYDVKM. CDR3 length equals 12 residues. CDR3 sequence: CASRSTSYGYTF. In nucleotides, the CDR3 is TGTGCCAGCAGATCAACGAGCTATGGCTACACCTTC.

The gene calls are TRBV5-4 and TRBJ1-1, with TRBD1 matching over 8 bases. The CDR3 runs 15 residues. Losses at the gene ends were 2 bases for V and 3 bases for J; bases not matched to a gene: 6. Germline CDR1 and CDR2: SGHNT and YYREEE (reference sequence). CDR3 residues: CASSLDQGAYTEAFF. CDR3 sequence (DNA): TGTGCCAGCAGCTTAGACCAGGGGGCTTACACTGAAGCTTTCTTT.

The chain carries TRBV11-2 and TRBJ2-5, with a possible D match to TRBD2 (6 bases). Between the trimmed V and J ends, which lost 6 bases and 2 bases, there was a span of 16 bases. The CDR3 runs 15 residues. The germline V gene encodes CDR1 SGHAT and CDR2 FQNNGV. CDR3 DNA sequence: TGTGCCAGCAGACGTCTGGCGGGGAGGCAAGAGACCCAGTACTTC. It translates to CASRRLAGRQETQYF. The full variable domain, completed using reference TRBV11-2 and TRBJ2-5, is EAGVAQSPRYKIIEKRQSVAFWCNPISGHATLYWYQQILGQGPKLLIQFQNNGVVDDSQLPKDRFSAERLKGVDSTLKIQPAKLEDSAVYLCASRRLAGRQETQYFGPGTRLLVL.

J is TRBJ2-3 and V is TRBV30; TRBD2 agrees at 9 bases. With V trimmed by 5 bases and J by 1 base, 13 bases remained unmatched. Germline V gene data show CDR1 as GTSNPN and CDR2 as SVGIG (reference sequence). The CDR3 has 17 residues. The CDR3 DNA reads TGTGCCTGGGGTTTGGCGGGAGGGCTGGCTGGCACAGATACGCAGTATTTT. Translated, it gives CAWGLAGGLAGTDTQYF.

The chain combines TRBV5-1 with TRBJ2-3; 12 bases match TRBD2. This CDR3 is built from 17 residues. The germline V gene has CDR1 SGHRS and CDR2 YFSETQ. The J segment lost 2 bases and the V segment lost 5 bases, leaving 9 bases of the junction unmatched. The CDR3 DNA reads TGCGCCAGCAGGAGCCTAGCGGGAGGGCCCAACACAGATACGCAGTATTTT. This codes for CASRSLAGGPNTDTQYF.